A single sample is the source of the 7 T cell receptor beta chains below, sequenced in a study of blood T cell repertoires in COVID-19. The protocol was immunoSEQ multiplex PCR, while the TCRdb copy is restricted to in-frame clones and leaves out a portion. This sample has under 200,000 clones; roughly nine tenths occur once, and the top ten carry around 8.9%. Specimen: PBMCs or T cells enriched from blood (not recorded which). The receptors here all came from a woman under 30 who had recovered from COVID-19.

In its sample, this clone was seen once. J is TRBJ1-4 and V is TRBV6-1; no reliable D call. Germline V gene lookup returns CDR1 MNHNS and CDR2 SASEGT. The CDR3 extends over 16 amino acids. Trimming shortened V by 0 bases and J by 8 bases, and 16 bases separated the two germline ends. CDR3 DNA: TGTGCCAGCAGTGAAGCCGTAGGGAGATTGAGAGAAAAACTGTTTTTT. Translation gives CASSEAVGRLREKLFF.

This clone has just a few counts. Here the CDR3 reads CAIRATGDNQPQHF. CDR3 bases: TGTGCCATCAGGGCCACAGGGGACAATCAGCCCCAGCATTTT. The chain couples TRBV10-3 to TRBJ1-5; TRBD1 agrees at 7 bases. Trimming took 6 bases from V and 3 from J; bases not matched to a gene: 5. Per germline, CDR1 ENHRY and CDR2 SYGVKD. This CDR3 has 14 amino acids.

This clone occurred once. The V call is TRBV2, the J call TRBJ1-1; D unresolved. The ends were cut back, 8 bases at V and 3 bases at J, with 16 bases in the middle. This CDR3 spans 14 amino acids. Germline-derived CDR1 and CDR2 are SNHLY and FYNNEI. The DNA of the CDR3 is TGTGCCAGCCTACCCCGCCCGGTATACACTGAAGCTTTCTTT. Translated: CASLPRPVYTEAFF. Together with reference TRBV2 and TRBJ1-1, the CDR3 gives the full variable domain: EPEVTQTPSHQVTQMGQEVILRCVPISNHLYFYWYRQILGQKVEFLVSFYNNEISEKSEIFDDQFSVERPDGSNFTLKIRSTKLEDSAMYFCASLPRPVYTEAFFGQGTRLTVV.

This chain links TRBV28 with TRBJ2-7; 15 bases align to TRBD2. Unmatched junction bases numbered 6, after V lost 4 bases and J lost 2 bases. Germline V lookup: CDR1 MDHEN, CDR2 SYDVKM. The CDR3 loop spans 17 amino acids. The CDR3 DNA follows: TGTGCCAGCAGTTCCGCCCGGACTAGCGGGGGGGCCTACGAGCAGTACTTC. Protein product: CASSSARTSGGAYEQYF.

The CDR3 DNA follows: TGCGCCAGCAGCCCAAGACAGGGGGGCGGAAATCAGCCCCAGCATTTT. It encodes CASSPRQGGGNQPQHF. V is TRBV4-1 and J is TRBJ1-5, with 9 positions matching TRBD1. CDR1 MGHRA and CDR2 YSYEKL come from the germline V gene. This CDR3 is built from 16 residues. Trimming cost V 4 bases and J 4 bases; bases outside gene matches: 8.

The V and J genes are TRBV7-3 and TRBJ1-4; 9 positions match TRBD1. V trimming: 6 bases; J trimming: 5 bases; junction bases outside the gene matches: 13. Per germline, CDR1 SGHTA and CDR2 FQGTGA. This CDR3 region has 17 residues. For the CDR3, the DNA is TGTGCCAGCAGGCCAGTCCCGGGACAGGGTTGGAATGAAAAACTGTTTTTT. Translation gives CASRPVPGQGWNEKLFF.

The V call is TRBV19, the J call TRBJ1-3; TRBD1 might be the D (6 bases). From germline, CDR1 is LNHDA and CDR2 SQIVND (reference sequence). The CDR3 is 15 amino acids. Between the trimmed V and J ends, which lost 6 bases and 4 bases, there was a span of 16 bases. For the CDR3, the DNA is TGTGCCAGTAGGGCCGCGGGGGCGGGAGGAAACACCATATATTTT. Encoded protein: CASRAAGAGGNTIYF.